This TCR beta chain was observed in a study of shared clonotypes between healthy human individuals. Whole-study findings and limits: Relative to their counterparts shared across all four donors, non-shared clonotypes exhibited diminished generation probabilities. Sampling covered nothing but blood. Tissue TCR repertoires likely differ from those found in blood. As a rule, naive subsets had a larger estimated richness than memory subsets.

Positive CCR7 selection of CD45RO-negative cells yielded the naive CD8 cells, and terminally differentiated effector memory CD45RA+ cells were excluded. CDR1 WSHSY and CDR2 SAAADI come from the germline V gene. Trimming stripped 6 bases from V and 0 bases from J, with 9 bases between. The CDR3 runs 13 residues. The protocol was immunoSEQ multiplex PCR, while the TCRdb copy is restricted to in-frame clones and leaves out a portion. The sample holds about 590,000 clones; less than 97% are singletons and the top ten take 0.09% to 0.13%. As concerns this clone: Its antigen is still unknown.

The sample taken for sequencing was naive CD8+ T cells sorted from blood. This chain connects TRBV10-2 to TRBJ2-7; perhaps TRBD2 as D (5 bases). This clonotype originated in a woman aged 25-40 years in good health. CDR3 bases: TGCGCCAGCAGCATGGACTTCTCCTACGAGCAGTACTTC. Its translation is CASSMDFSYEQYF.